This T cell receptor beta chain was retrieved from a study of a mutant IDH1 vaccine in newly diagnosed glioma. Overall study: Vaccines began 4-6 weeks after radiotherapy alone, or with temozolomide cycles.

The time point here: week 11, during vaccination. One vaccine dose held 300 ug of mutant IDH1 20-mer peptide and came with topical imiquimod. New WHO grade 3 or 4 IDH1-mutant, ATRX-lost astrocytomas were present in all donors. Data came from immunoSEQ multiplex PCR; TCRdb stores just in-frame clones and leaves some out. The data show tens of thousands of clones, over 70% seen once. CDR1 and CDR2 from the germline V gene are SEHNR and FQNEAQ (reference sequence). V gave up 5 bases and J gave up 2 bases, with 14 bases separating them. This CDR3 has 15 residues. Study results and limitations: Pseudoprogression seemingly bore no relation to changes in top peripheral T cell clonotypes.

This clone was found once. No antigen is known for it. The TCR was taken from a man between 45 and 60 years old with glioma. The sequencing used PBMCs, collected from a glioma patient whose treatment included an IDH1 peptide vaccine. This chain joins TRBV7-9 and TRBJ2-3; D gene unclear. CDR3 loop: CASSPLSSVTDTQYF. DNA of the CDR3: TGTGCCAGCAGCCCCCTCTCGTCCGTCACAGATACGCAGTATTTT.